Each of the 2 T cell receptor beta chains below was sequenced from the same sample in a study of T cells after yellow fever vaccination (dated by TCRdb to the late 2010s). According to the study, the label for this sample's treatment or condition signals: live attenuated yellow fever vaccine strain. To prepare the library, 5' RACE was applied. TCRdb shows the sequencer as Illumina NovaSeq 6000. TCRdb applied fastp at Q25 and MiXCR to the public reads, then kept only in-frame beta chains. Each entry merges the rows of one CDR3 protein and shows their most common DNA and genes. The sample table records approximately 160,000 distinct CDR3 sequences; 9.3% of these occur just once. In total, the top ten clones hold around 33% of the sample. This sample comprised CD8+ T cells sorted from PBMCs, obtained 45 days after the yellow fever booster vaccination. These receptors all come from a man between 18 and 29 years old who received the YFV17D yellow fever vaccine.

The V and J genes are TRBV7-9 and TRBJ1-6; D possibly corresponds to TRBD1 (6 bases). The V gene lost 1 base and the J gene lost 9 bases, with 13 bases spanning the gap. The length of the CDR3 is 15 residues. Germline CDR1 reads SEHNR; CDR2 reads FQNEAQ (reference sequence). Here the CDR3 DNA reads TGTGCCAGCAGCTTAGTTCAGGGGAACATTTCACCCCTCCACTTT. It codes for CASSLVQGNISPLHF.

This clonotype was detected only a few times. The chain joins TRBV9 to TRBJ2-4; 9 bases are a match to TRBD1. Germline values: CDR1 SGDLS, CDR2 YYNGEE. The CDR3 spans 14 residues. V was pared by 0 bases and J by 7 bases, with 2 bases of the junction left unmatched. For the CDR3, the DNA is TGTGCCAGCAGCGTAGGGGGGACAGGGAACATTCAGTACTTC. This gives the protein CASSVGGTGNIQYF.